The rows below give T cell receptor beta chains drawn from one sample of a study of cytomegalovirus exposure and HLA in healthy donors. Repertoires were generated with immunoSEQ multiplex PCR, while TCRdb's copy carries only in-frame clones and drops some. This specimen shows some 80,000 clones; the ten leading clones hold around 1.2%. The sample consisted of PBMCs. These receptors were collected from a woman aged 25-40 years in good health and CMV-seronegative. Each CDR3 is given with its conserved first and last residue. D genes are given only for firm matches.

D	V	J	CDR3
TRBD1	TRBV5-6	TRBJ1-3	CASSLGPTGATGNTIYF
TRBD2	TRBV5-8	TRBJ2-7	CASSSPGLPYEQYF
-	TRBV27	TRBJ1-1	CASSLTANTEAFF
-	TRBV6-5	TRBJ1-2	CASSPYGGSGYTF
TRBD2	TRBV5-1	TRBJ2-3	CASSFLTSGGIADTQYF
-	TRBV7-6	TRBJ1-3	CASSLGGISGNTIYF
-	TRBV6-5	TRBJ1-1	CASSPGGTEAFF
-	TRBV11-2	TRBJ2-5	CASSLASSYETQYF
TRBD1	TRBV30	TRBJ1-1	CAWSTGTANTEAFF
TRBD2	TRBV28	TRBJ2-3	CASRPRVAGLTSTDTQYF
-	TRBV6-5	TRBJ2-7	CASSPGVSYEQYF
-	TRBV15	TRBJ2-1	CATLRGDGNNEQFF
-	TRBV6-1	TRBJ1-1	CASSAGSYTEAFF
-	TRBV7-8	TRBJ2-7	CASSPSTDYYEQYF
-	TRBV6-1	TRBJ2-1	CASSEARRHEQFF
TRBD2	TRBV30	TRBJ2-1	CALSLAGDPYNEQFF
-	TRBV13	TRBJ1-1	CASSWRGSMNTEAFF
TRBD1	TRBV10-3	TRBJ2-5	CAVRAGQGPQETQYF
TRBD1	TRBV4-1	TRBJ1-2	CASSQVGQGAYGYTF
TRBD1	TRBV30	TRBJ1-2	CAWSRDRGAYGYTF